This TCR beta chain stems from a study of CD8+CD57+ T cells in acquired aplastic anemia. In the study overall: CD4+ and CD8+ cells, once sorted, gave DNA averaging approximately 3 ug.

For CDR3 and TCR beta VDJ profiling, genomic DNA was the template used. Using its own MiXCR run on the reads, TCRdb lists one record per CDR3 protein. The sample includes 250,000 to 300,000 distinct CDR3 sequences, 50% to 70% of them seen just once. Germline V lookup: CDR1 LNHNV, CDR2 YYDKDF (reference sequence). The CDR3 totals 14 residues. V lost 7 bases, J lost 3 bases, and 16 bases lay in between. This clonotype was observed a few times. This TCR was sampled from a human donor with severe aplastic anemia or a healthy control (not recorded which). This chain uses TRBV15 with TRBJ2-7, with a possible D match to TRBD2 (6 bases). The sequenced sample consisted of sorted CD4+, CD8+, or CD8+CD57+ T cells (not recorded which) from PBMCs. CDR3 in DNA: TGTGCCACCACCCGGGCGGTTAGCGGCTACGAGCAGTACTTC. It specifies CATTRAVSGYEQYF.